This TCR beta chain was sequenced for a study of cytomegalovirus exposure and HLA in healthy donors (dated by TCRdb to about 2017). Turning to the overall study: An earlier analysis of roughly 500 of the donors reported roughly 270 Gb of sequence data and some 100 million unique TCR beta sequences from 190 million or so T cells. The study used immunosequencing to profile the T cell repertoires of some 600 subjects and linked those repertoires to cytomegalovirus serostatus. In a later analysis, previously published TCR beta repertoires from 666 donors were re-analyzed and high-resolution HLA genotyping was added so that TCR occurrence patterns could be studied. An early release that covered 500 to 800 HLA-typed donors contained approximately 300 gigabases of sequencing data and tens of millions of unique TCR sequences. An earlier analysis of around 640 of the donors used high-throughput TCR beta sequencing to judge whether each TCR beta V gene segment behaved as functional or pseudogenic. A later genetic analysis took genome-wide SNP genotypes for 398 of the 666 donors and used that subset as a discovery cohort. The genetic ancestry cluster associated with self-reported Caucasian donors included 81% of the roughly 380 genotyped donors. To predict cytomegalovirus infection status, the study combined high-throughput TCR immunosequencing, statistical association of individual TCRs with disease status, and machine learning. A handful of DR-DQ haplotypes were handled as single units for association and clustering because linkage in the cohort was strong. All discovery cohort repertoires had been generated on a single sequencing platform. The number of donors typed differed by locus, with roughly 620-630 for A, B, C, DRB1 and DQB1, approximately 500 for DQA1, 600 to 610 for DPA1, and around 460 for DPB1. Donor age, sex, ethnicity and CMV serostatus were collected together with the repertoire data. Among about 360 genotyped donors of the cohort, an average of roughly 240,000 unique TCR beta nucleotide sequences were sequenced per donor, around a sixth of them non-productive. The study aimed to test whether signatures of past pathogen exposure could be identified by cataloging public T cell receptors. In addition to the first cohort of 650 to 750 subjects, a separate validation cohort of some 120 different subjects was used. Rather than drawing on any new phenotypic data, the later analysis identified candidate immune exposures from TCR beta sequences and the way those sequences occurred across donors. Class I and class II HLA loci were covered by the typing at four-digit resolution.

Library preparation employed the immunoSEQ multiplex PCR assay. For the multiplex PCR, a mixture combining 60 forward primers for TCR Vbeta segments and 13 reverse primers for TCR Jbeta segments was used. The CDR3 region of rearranged TCR beta genes was amplified from genomic DNA with a multiplex PCR assay. The amplified TCR beta libraries were sequenced on the Illumina HiSeq System as 87-base-pair reads. The authors' analysis ran thus. In a later analysis, tens of millions of unique TCR beta chains were counted across the approximately 670 repertoires, and roughly 11 million of these chains were shared by at least two donors. A nearest-neighbor algorithm error-corrected the raw reads and collapsed the reads into unique sequences, merging closely related sequences to remove PCR and sequencing errors. Alignment of CDR3 sequences to IMGT reference sequences was used to assign V, D and J gene segments. For a sequence to be retained, a match of at least six nucleotides was required to both a V gene segment and a J gene segment. Rearrangements were called productive when the CDR3 lacked stop codons and stayed in frame with V and J; all others were non-productive. Following IMGT convention, CDR3 was defined as the stretch from the second conserved V-encoded cysteine to the conserved J-encoded phenylalanine. The earlier analysis of some 540 of the donors excluded any sequence lacking an unambiguous match to a single V gene segment. An earlier analysis of 500 to 700 of the donors classified V segments as functional when productive rearrangements were above 56.7% and as segregating when the standard deviation between donors was above 5%. A statistical classification framework was developed to diagnose cytomegalovirus status using the catalog of TCR beta chain sequences. In a later analysis, TCR nucleotide sequences were compared against IMGT/GENE-DB human TR gene sequences so that V and J genes could be assigned. The TCRdist pipeline was used in a later analysis to assign CDR3 sequences and most-parsimonious VDJ recombination scenarios. In a later analysis, each TCR beta chain was defined by its CDR3 amino acid sequence together with its V-gene family, and reads without a unique V-gene family were excluded. As a way to deal with suspected cross-contamination and a sequencing artifact, a later analysis dropped 450 to 600 nucleotide sequences that were highly shared and had low generation probability. For each public chain, a later analysis derived a clonal expansion index from normalized ranks of inferred template counts within each repertoire. In a later analysis, generation probabilities were computed using a VDJ recombination model fitted to out-of-frame rearrangements, and the results were checked against IGoR. In a later analysis, hypergeometric tests were used to score TCR-TCR, TCR-HLA and TCR-CMV co-occurrence, with a repertoire-size bias correction applied to TCR pairs. In a later analysis, false discovery rates were estimated by permuting HLA or CMV assignments 20 times. In a later analysis, co-occurring TCRs were grouped using DBSCAN, with TCRdist sequence similarity added in when clustering inside HLA-allele-positive subsets. Co-occurrence clustering excluded repertoires with fewer than 30,000 or more than 120,000 public chains, plus five with anomalous nucleotide sharing. Sourced from immuneACCESS, this table was stored by TCRdb with only in-frame sequences that have V and J called. A share of the clones is absent; for the studies checked, an unresolved V gene accounts for under half, and the remainder has no known explanation. V, J and clone size are taken as reported in that table, and D and trimming were inferred from the DNA itself. This sample comprises about 160,000 clones, 70% to 80% of them detected only once. The top ten constitute more than 1.2% of the sample.

General study outcomes and caveats: A later genetic analysis associated a missense DCLRE1C variant with V-gene and J-gene trimming of TCR beta chains, and an independent cohort replicated the association. HLA typing was unavailable for some donors at each locus, so association tests used only the typed subset. A later analysis found that most CMV-associated TCR beta chains appeared HLA-restricted, with HLA associations seemingly driven largely by CMV exposure. A further reported finding was that TCR beta sequences accurately predicted the HLA-A and HLA-B alleles for most subjects in the first cohort. A few of the identified cytomegalovirus-associated TCR beta chains were confirmed in vitro to be specific for cytomegalovirus antigens. CMV serostatus was the only immune exposure information available for the cohort. In both the original and validation cohorts, the classifier was reported to diagnose cytomegalovirus status with high specificity and sensitivity. A total of some 180 TCR beta chains were listed by the study as associated with cytomegalovirus. Correlated functional status among segregating V segments might be attributable to linkage disequilibrium, but an unknown experimental factor could not be ruled out. In a later analysis, the rate of TCR association differed among HLA loci, with DRB1 alleles having the most associated TCRs and HLA-C alleles having the fewest. A cluster of highly shared sequence variants was judged likely to be a technical artifact of the sequencing pipeline. In a later analysis, HLA-associated TCR beta chains were found to be more clonally expanded and to have lower generation probabilities than equally common non-associated chains. In an earlier analysis of 587 of the donors, most TCR beta V segments appeared in productive rearrangements about 87% or about 30% of the time, broadly matching IMGT annotations. A later analysis reported that several top co-occurrence clusters appeared linked to parvovirus B19, influenza, CMV and Epstein-Barr virus. The earlier analysis of about 600 of the donors excluded about 16 rarely observed V segments, including chromosome 9 orphons, because counts were too low. When HLA alleles, especially DR and DQ, strongly co-occurred, TCR associations were difficult to assign to individual alleles. At a false discovery rate of 0.05, a later analysis linked under 20,000 TCR beta sequences to specific HLA alleles. The presence/absence analyses assumed that sequencing depth was roughly uniform across donors, and that assumption may not be true. Most TCR sequences were observed very rarely across donors, whereas some public TCRs were present in many individuals. According to a later genetic analysis, donors in an Asian-associated ancestry cluster had fewer N-insertions in productive TCRs than the roughly 700-donor mean. The authors suggested that the approach could potentially be extended to other disease states and immunological phenotypes. Only TCR beta chains were sequenced in this cohort, and the absence of alpha or paired-chain data limited detectable features.

Turning to this clone: Its antigen specificity is not known. No qualities accompany the bases; no much larger clone lies one base away.

In total, 500 to 700 healthy bone marrow donors made up the cohort. At the time of sampling, all cohort members were nominally healthy, though unrecorded immune exposures were likely present. The donor tested CMV seronegative, placing the donor among the approximately 360 seronegative members of the cohort. Each donor provided a peripheral blood sample, and peripheral blood mononuclear cells were used for TCR beta sequencing. The Qiagen DNeasy Blood Extraction Kit was used to extract genomic DNA from the blood cell samples. What was sequenced was PBMCs. The TCR comes from a male donor in good health and CMV-seronegative.

The CDR3: CASSLGQGANQPQHF. The DNA reads as follows: TGCGCCAGCAGCCTTGGACAGGGGGCTAATCAGCCCCAGCATTTT. The rearrangement joined TRBV4-3 to TRBJ1-5, with 11 middle bases fitting TRBD1. From cysteine to phenylalanine, the CDR3 is 15 amino acids long. CDR3 DNA only is kept here, 45 bases in frame from base 1. Taken from the germline V gene, the CDR1 and CDR2 loops are LGHNA and YSLEER. Trimming accounts for 4 bases at V and 4 bases at J, while the number of junction bases matched to no gene is 3.